The 8 T cell receptor beta chains presented below share a single source sample, sequenced in a study of blood T cell repertoires in COVID-19. The method was immunoSEQ multiplex PCR; TCRdb's version includes in-frame clones alone and lacks a portion of them. The sample yields over 45,000 clones, roughly nine tenths seen once. The sequencing input was peripheral blood. The receptors shown here come from a middle-aged man with acute or convalescent COVID-19.

This chain joins TRBV6-6 and TRBJ2-3; D is unresolved. This CDR3 region has 12 residues. With 7 bases removed from V and 6 bases from J, the gap between germline ends came to 11 bases. Germline CDR1 and CDR2: MNHNY and SVGAGI (reference sequence). DNA for the CDR3: TGTGCCAGCACAGGAACTTCCGATACGCAGTATTTT. This gives the protein CASTGTSDTQYF.

CDR3 amino acids: CATSTKKLAGGYNEQFF. The CDR3 region has the DNA TGTGCCACCAGCACCAAAAAACTAGCGGGGGGCTACAATGAGCAGTTCTTC. The rearrangement joins TRBV15 to TRBJ2-1; TRBD2 aligns across 12 bases. Germline lookup yields CDR1 LNHNV and CDR2 YYDKDF (reference sequence). With V trimmed by 4 bases and J by 3 bases, 7 bases remained unmatched. The CDR3 sequence is 17 residues long.

This chain joins TRBV9 and TRBJ2-7; 8 positions match TRBD1. The V segment lost 4 bases and the J segment 2 bases; nucleotides outside the gene matches: 8. Germline V gene data show CDR1 as SGDLS and CDR2 as YYNGEE. The CDR3 contains 15 residues. DNA for the CDR3: TGTGCCAGCAGCCCCCAGCCGGGACAGGCCTACGAGCAGTACTTC. The encoded protein is CASSPQPGQAYEQYF.

This clone was observed a handful of times. The rearrangement uses TRBV19 and TRBJ2-2; no definite D call. Deletions cut 4 bases from V and 3 bases from J, with 6 bases between. Germline CDR1 is LNHDA and CDR2 is SQIVND (reference sequence). This CDR3 is 13 amino acids long. CDR3 protein: CASSTQYTGELFF. CDR3 DNA sequence: TGTGCCAGTAGTACCCAATACACCGGGGAGCTGTTTTTT.

The chain employs TRBV12-3 or TRBV12-4 and TRBJ1-1; D is unclear. This CDR3 has 13 residues. V gave up 4 bases and J gave up 1 base, with 7 bases separating them. The DNA for the CDR3 is TGTGCCAGCAGTTCTGACAAGAACACTGAAGCTTTCTTT. This translates into CASSSDKNTEAFF.

The CDR3 DNA is TGTGCCAGCAAAGCGACTAGCGGGGAGACCCAGTACTTC. Its protein product is CASKATSGETQYF. The chain is built from TRBV6-5 and TRBJ2-5; 10 bases are a match to TRBD2. V was pared by 7 bases and J by 5 bases, with 4 bases of the junction left unmatched. CDR3 length equals 13 residues. Germline lookup yields CDR1 MNHEY and CDR2 SVGAGI.

To note about this clone: The same CDR3 arises from other DNA sequences in this sample as well. V usage is TRBV5-1 and J usage is TRBJ1-2; 8 nucleotides agree with TRBD1. Germline V lookup: CDR1 SGHRS, CDR2 YFSETQ. Trimming removed 0 bases from V and 8 bases from J; junction bases left unmatched: 3. The CDR3 totals 13 residues. The CDR3 region is CASSLGQGRGYTF. The CDR3 nucleotides read TGCGCCAGCAGCTTGGGACAGGGGAGGGGCTACACCTTC.

This clone was detected once. This sequence joins TRBV30 and TRBJ2-1; 9 bases fit TRBD2. J was trimmed by 2 bases and V by 0 bases; bases with no gene match: 11. Germline CDR1 GTSNPN, CDR2 SVGIG (reference sequence). The CDR3 covers 18 residues. The CDR3 is CAWSVGLAGWGPYNEQFF. The CDR3, as DNA: TGTGCCTGGAGTGTCGGGCTAGCGGGGTGGGGGCCCTACAATGAGCAGTTCTTC.